A single sample gave rise to the 25 T cell receptor beta chains below, sequenced in a study of glioma-infiltrating T cells. Using RNA template, CDR3s of TCR alpha and beta were amplified with iRepertoire arm-PCR. TCRdb used MiXCR to reprocess the multiplex PCR reads, holding one entry per CDR3 protein. This sample has 150,000 or so distinct CDR3 sequences; roughly two fifths occur once, and the top ten carry 20% to 25%. Material: glioma tissue, nonneoplastic brain tissue, or PBMCs (not recorded which). Every receptor here comes from a human donor with low-grade glioma or glioblastoma, undergoing nonglioma brain surgery, or in good health (not recorded which).

The genes are TRBV4-1 and TRBJ1-1; D ambiguous. V lost 4 bases and J lost 2, with 14 bases in between. Germline values: CDR1 MGHRA, CDR2 YSYEKL. The CDR3 consists of 15 residues. CDR3 region: CASSLGHTANTEAFF. In nucleotides, the CDR3 is TGCGCCAGCAGCCTCGGCCATACAGCTAACACTGAAGCTTTCTTT.

The chain combines TRBV5-1 with TRBJ2-1; the match to TRBD2 covers 8 bases. The CDR3 totals 16 residues. Trimming at V came to 0 bases and at J to 7 bases, leaving 9 bases not matched to a gene. Per germline, CDR1 SGHRS and CDR2 YFSETQ. CDR3 protein: CASSLATGGAINEQFF. The CDR3 DNA follows: TGCGCCAGCAGCTTGGCTACCGGGGGGGCCATAAATGAGCAGTTCTTC.

The chain combines TRBV29-1 with TRBJ2-7, with D possibly matching TRBD2 (7 bases). This CDR3 comprises 12 residues. CDR1 and CDR2 from the germline V gene are SQVTM and ANQGSEA. V lost 4 bases, J lost 4 bases, and 11 bases lay in between. The CDR3 sequence is CSVGRGAYEQYF. CDR3 bases: TGCAGCGTTGGTCGGGGGGCTTACGAGCAGTACTTC.

There are a few counts of this clonotype. As DNA, the CDR3 is TGTGCCAGTCAGGGTTTCGCTGAAGCTTTCTTT. Protein sequence: CASQGFAEAFF. V is TRBV19 and J is TRBJ1-1; perhaps TRBD1 as D (5 bases). The V gene lost 8 bases and the J gene lost 6 bases, with 10 bases spanning the gap. Looked up from germline, CDR1 is LNHDA and CDR2 is SQIVND (reference sequence). The CDR3 runs to 11 residues.

V usage is TRBV4-3 and J usage is TRBJ1-4; D not resolved. Trimming took off 1 base at V and 7 bases at J, with 10 bases between the two ends. The V gene's germline CDR1 is LGHNA and CDR2 YSLEER. The CDR3 consists of 14 residues. CDR3: CASSQGRASEKLFF. The CDR3, as DNA: TGCGCCAGCAGCCAAGGGAGGGCTAGTGAAAAACTGTTTTTT.

To note about this clonotype: The junction shows a germline mismatch at one end, possibly a read error. The chain employs TRBV6-6 and TRBJ2-7, with TRBD1 identical over 7 bases. The CDR3 is 14 residues long. CDR1 is MNHNY and CDR2 is SVGAGI in the germline V gene (reference sequence). The CDR3 protein is CAGRSTGSSYEQYF. The DNA of the CDR3 is TGTGCCGGCAGATCGACAGGGAGCTCCTACGAGCAGTACTTC.

The chain recombines TRBV6-1 with TRBJ2-1; TRBD2 agrees at 10 bases. Germline CDR1 MNHNS, CDR2 SASEGT. The CDR3 contains 14 residues. J lost 8 bases, V lost 7 bases, and 8 bases had no gene match. DNA of the CDR3: TGTGCCAGCACTAGCGGGGGCTCATGGGATGAGCAGTTCTTC. The encoded protein is CASTSGGSWDEQFF.

This clonotype has a single count. A much larger clone lies one base from this, so it may be a read error. The chain employs TRBV6-2 or TRBV6-3 and TRBJ1-1; tentatively, D is TRBD1 (5 bases). Germline values: CDR1 MNHEY, CDR2 SVGEGT. Trimming pared 7 bases from V and 8 bases from J, leaving 14 bases between. CDR3 size: 12 residues. CDR3 sequence reads: CASNRGRREAFF. The CDR3 nucleotides read TGTGCCAGCAACCGGGGGAGGAGGGAAGCTTTCTTT.

In its sample, this clonotype was seen once. This may arise from a read error, as a much more abundant clone is one base away. The chain has TRBV6-1 and TRBJ2-1; TRBD2 matches 9 bases. J was trimmed by 6 bases and V by 6 bases; bases with no gene match: 6. This CDR3 comprises 14 residues. Looked up from germline, CDR1 is MNHNS and CDR2 is SASEGT. This chain's CDR3 is CASRLAGWRNEQFF. CDR3 coding DNA: TGTGCCAGCAGGCTAGCGGGATGGCGCAATGAGCAGTTCTTC.

This clonotype has only a few counts. The chain couples TRBV15 to TRBJ2-7; 8 nucleotides align to TRBD2. The ends lost 3 bases at V and 5 bases at J; junction bases unmatched: 6. CDR3 length: 14 residues. The germline CDR1 and CDR2 sequences are LNHNV and YYDKDF (reference sequence). CDR3 DNA sequence: TGTGCCACCAGCAGGGGACTAGAAGTGAACGAGCAGTACTTC. Protein sequence: CATSRGLEVNEQYF.

V is TRBV28 and J is TRBJ2-2; maybe TRBD2 (6 bases). The CDR3 contains 15 residues. Trimming took 5 bases from V and 4 from J, leaving 14 bases between them. CDR1 is MDHEN, CDR2 SYDVKM, per germline. The CDR3 nucleotides are TGTGCCAGCAGTCTCCAGGGAGCGGGCACCGGGGAGCTGTTTTTT. Translation: CASSLQGAGTGELFF.

This chain uses TRBV4-3 with TRBJ2-7; unclear D gene. The germline V and J ends were trimmed by 0 bases and 3 bases, with 6 bases remaining between them. CDR1 and CDR2 from the germline V gene are LGHNA and YSLEER. The CDR3 has 13 amino acids. CDR3 protein: CASSQEVNYEQYF. As DNA, the CDR3 is TGCGCCAGCAGCCAAGAGGTTAACTACGAGCAGTACTTC.

This clonotype was counted ten times or more. The chain links TRBV27 to TRBJ2-5; 8 bases are a match to TRBD1. V gave up 6 bases and J gave up 5 bases; unmatched junction bases: 8. The CDR3 extends over 14 amino acids. Germline V gene lookup returns CDR1 MNHEY and CDR2 SMNVEV (reference sequence). The CDR3 DNA reads TGTGCCAGCAGCACAGGGGGTCAAGGGGAGACCCAGTACTTC. Its protein is CASSTGGQGETQYF.

This chain uses TRBV12-3 or TRBV12-4 with TRBJ1-1, with a tentative D call TRBD1 (6 bases). The V gene lost 10 bases and the J gene lost 0 bases, with 15 bases spanning the gap. The CDR3 is made up of 14 amino acids. The CDR3 here is CAIVQGLLNTEAFF. The CDR3 coding sequence is TGTGCCATTGTGCAGGGGCTATTGAACACTGAAGCTTTCTTT.

V usage is TRBV20-1 and J usage is TRBJ2-3, with no clear D. V shed 3 bases and J shed 5 bases, with 12 bases lying between them. Per germline, CDR1 DFQATT and CDR2 SNEGSKA (reference sequence). CDR3 length: 13 amino acids. CDR3 sequence (DNA): TGCAGTGCTAGTGAGCTAGAAAGAGATACGCAGTATTTT. This codes for CSASELERDTQYF.

The chain recombines TRBV20-1 with TRBJ2-7; D remains unclear. Trimming stripped 0 bases from V and 7 bases from J, with 4 bases between. This CDR3 is 10 amino acids long. Germline V gives CDR1 DFQATT, CDR2 SNEGSKA (reference sequence). CDR3 DNA sequence: TGCAGTGCTAGAGATCTAGAGCAGTACTTC. This gives the protein CSARDLEQYF.

The CDR3 DNA reads TGTGCCAGCAGCCAAGAGGGATGGGGACGGGAAAACACCATATATTTT. Protein sequence: CASSQEGWGRENTIYF. The chain has TRBV14 and TRBJ1-3; TRBD1 might be the D (5 bases). This CDR3 has 16 residues. Germline CDR1 reads SGHDN; CDR2 reads FVKESK. Trimming shortened V by 0 bases and J by 6 bases, and 15 bases separated the two germline ends. The entire variable domain, with the rest obtained from reference TRBV14 and TRBJ1-3, is as follows: EAGVTQFPSHSVIEKGQTVTLRCDPISGHDNLYWYRRVMGKEIKFLLHFVKESKQDESGMPNNRFLAERTGGTYSTLKVQPAELEDSGVYFCASSQEGWGRENTIYFGEGSWLTVV.

Of note for this clonotype: Possible read error: a much larger clone is one base away. Likely a read error: the CDR3 ends without its conserved phenylalanine or tryptophan. The DNA is omitted, as the CDR3 cannot be located on it reliably, and the CDR3 follows TCRdb's listing. Here the CDR3 reads CASSNQGRRSYL. The rearrangement joins TRBV6-9 to TRBJ2-7; the table's D call of TRBD2 was not tested on the DNA. Germline V gene data show CDR1 as MNHGY and CDR2 as SVAAGI. The CDR3 region is 12 residues in length, termini included.

This clonotype was picked up a small number of times. The chain uses TRBV6-1 and TRBJ2-7; 8 bases fit TRBD1. The CDR3 length is 14 residues. V dropped 6 bases and J dropped 6; count of bases not matched to a gene: 10. Germline CDR1 MNHNS, CDR2 SASEGT. As DNA, the CDR3 is TGTGCCAGCAGAACAAACAGGGGGATAAGCGAGCAGTACTTC. Translated: CASRTNRGISEQYF.

The V and J genes are TRBV7-8 and TRBJ2-7; 11 positions agree with TRBD2. Germline CDR1 and CDR2: SGHVS and FQNEAQ. J lost 4 bases, V lost 2 bases, and 1 base had no gene match. CDR3 length: 14 amino acids. The DNA for the CDR3 is TGTGCCAGCAGCTTAACTAGCGGGAGTTACGAGCAGTACTTC. The encoded protein is CASSLTSGSYEQYF.

This clonotype showed up many times. The chain uses TRBV28 and TRBJ2-4; TRBD2 matches at 7 bases. This CDR3 comprises 16 residues. Germline trimming cut 4 bases from V and 0 bases from J; bases unmatched to any gene: 6. Germline CDR1 reads MDHEN; CDR2 reads SYDVKM. This CDR3 is CASSSGGGRAKNIQYF. The CDR3, as DNA: TGTGCCAGCAGTTCTGGGGGGGGGAGAGCCAAAAACATTCAGTACTTC. Complete variable domain (other parts from reference TRBV28 and TRBJ2-4): DVKVTQSSRYLVKRTGEKVFLECVQDMDHENMFWYRQDPGLGLRLIYFSYDVKMKEKGDIPEGYSVSREKKERFSLILESASTNQTSMYLCASSSGGGRAKNIQYFGAGTRLSVL.

A word on this clonotype: A much larger clone sits a single nucleotide away, making a read error possible. No conserved phenylalanine or tryptophan ends this CDR3, so it is likely a read error. The rearrangement links TRBV20-1 to TRBJ1-1; 7 bases fit TRBD1. The length of the CDR3 is 14 residues. Germline assignment: CDR1 DFQATT and CDR2 SNEGSKA (reference sequence). The V gene end was trimmed by 0 bases and the J gene end by 3 bases; junction bases not matched to a gene: 4. Here the CDR3 reads CSARDETGYTEAFS. The CDR3 DNA follows: TGCAGTGCTAGAGACGAGACAGGGTACACTGAAGCTTTCTCT.

The gene calls are TRBV28 and TRBJ2-4, with TRBD2 matching over 7 bases. V gave up 7 bases and J gave up 4 bases; unmatched junction bases: 13. Germline V lookup: CDR1 MDHEN, CDR2 SYDVKM. This CDR3 region has 16 residues. For the CDR3, the DNA is TGTGCCAGCACTCCCGGGGAGGGGAGGGTAAAAAACATTCAGTACTTC. Protein product: CASTPGEGRVKNIQYF.

The chain links TRBV6-1 to TRBJ1-6; D gene uncertain. V was cut by 6 bases and J by 1 base, with 4 bases left in between. This CDR3 is 13 amino acids long. The germline V gene encodes CDR1 MNHNS and CDR2 SASEGT. The CDR3 coding sequence is TGTGCCAGCAGGACATCCTATAATTCACCCCTCCACTTT. Translating gives CASRTSYNSPLHF.

The V gene is TRBV7-9, the J gene TRBJ1-1; D is possibly TRBD1 (5 bases). V was pared by 11 bases and J by 3 bases, with 16 bases between. CDR3 length: 13 residues. CDR1 is SEHNR and CDR2 is FQNEAQ in the germline V gene (reference sequence). CDR3 loop: CARSRQPDTEAFF. The CDR3 DNA follows: TGTGCCCGCTCGCGACAGCCAGACACTGAAGCTTTCTTT.